These 8 T cell receptor beta chains originate from one sample sequenced in a study of cytomegalovirus exposure and HLA in healthy donors. Primers: 60 Vbeta forward and 13 Jbeta reverse. Profiling relied on immunoSEQ multiplex PCR, and the TCRdb table lists in-frame clones only, not all of them. The sample has approximately 300,000 clones; about four fifths are singletons. Sequencing was done on a sample of PBMCs. These receptors originate from a woman between 40 and 55 years old in good health and CMV-seropositive.

The chain carries TRBV28 and TRBJ1-2; 7 bases are a match to TRBD1. In germline, CDR1 is MDHEN, CDR2 SYDVKM. This CDR3 comprises 14 residues. After removal of 7 bases from V and 4 bases from J, the junction contained 9 bases not matched to a gene. The CDR3 here is CASISLDRAYGYTF. The DNA of the CDR3 is TGTGCCAGCATTTCCCTCGACAGGGCCTATGGCTACACCTTC.

This chain uses TRBV10-3 with TRBJ2-5; D gene ambiguous. CDR1 ENHRY and CDR2 SYGVKD come from the germline V gene. Between the trimmed V and J ends, which lost 5 bases and 5 bases, there was a span of 12 bases. The CDR3 consists of 13 residues. CDR3 bases: TGTGCCATCAGTCAGGTGGTTGGGGAGACCCAGTACTTC. Its translation is CAISQVVGETQYF.

A single count supports this clone. The chain links TRBV9 to TRBJ1-2; 7 bases match TRBD1. The germline V gene has CDR1 SGDLS and CDR2 YYNGEE. V shed 5 bases and J 6 bases; nucleotides not matched to a gene: 7. The CDR3 totals 13 residues. Here the CDR3 DNA reads TGTGCCAGCAGGGACAGGAATCTCAATGGCTACACCTTC. It is translated as CASRDRNLNGYTF.

The chain couples TRBV6-1 to TRBJ1-2; D call uncertain. The germline V and J ends were trimmed by 2 bases and 8 bases, with 15 bases remaining between them. The CDR3 consists of 14 residues. CDR1 and CDR2 from the germline V gene are MNHNS and SASEGT. The CDR3 bases are TGTGCCAGCAGTGAATCCGGGAAGATTGGGGGCTACACCTTC. Its translation: CASSESGKIGGYTF.

V gene TRBV7-8 combines with J gene TRBJ2-7; 7 bases align to TRBD1. Unmatched junction bases numbered 11, after V lost 7 bases and J lost 2 bases. CDR1 and CDR2 from the germline V gene are SGHVS and FQNEAQ. There are 15 residues in the CDR3. CDR3 DNA: TGTGCCAGCACCGTAGGGGGCCCAACGGCCTACGAGCAGTACTTC. This encodes CASTVGGPTAYEQYF.

The CDR3 sequence: CASSEGKGDGELFF. The CDR3 nucleotides read TGTGCCAGCAGTGAAGGGAAGGGGGACGGGGAGCTGTTTTTT. The chain has TRBV2 and TRBJ2-2; D possibly corresponds to TRBD1 (6 bases). V lost 1 base and J lost 7, with 10 bases in between. The CDR3 contains 14 residues. Germline values: CDR1 SNHLY, CDR2 FYNNEI.

The CDR3 protein is CASSLGTGYTEAFF. CDR3 nucleotide sequence: TGTGCCAGCAGTTTAGGGACAGGGTACACTGAAGCTTTCTTT. The chain combines TRBV27 with TRBJ1-1, with 9 bases lining up with TRBD1. V lost 2 bases and J lost 3; bases outside the gene matches: 1. The CDR3 is 14 amino acids. The V gene's germline CDR1 is MNHEY and CDR2 SMNVEV (reference sequence).

A note on this clone: One end of the junction is discordant with germline, which a read error may explain. This sequence joins TRBV7-7 and TRBJ1-1; D is unclear. This CDR3 comprises 13 residues. Germline CDR1 is SSHAT and CDR2 is FNYEAQ (reference sequence). The CDR3 DNA reads as TGTGCTAGCAGCCCCACAAGAAACACTGAAGCTTTCTTT. It encodes CASSPTRNTEAFF.